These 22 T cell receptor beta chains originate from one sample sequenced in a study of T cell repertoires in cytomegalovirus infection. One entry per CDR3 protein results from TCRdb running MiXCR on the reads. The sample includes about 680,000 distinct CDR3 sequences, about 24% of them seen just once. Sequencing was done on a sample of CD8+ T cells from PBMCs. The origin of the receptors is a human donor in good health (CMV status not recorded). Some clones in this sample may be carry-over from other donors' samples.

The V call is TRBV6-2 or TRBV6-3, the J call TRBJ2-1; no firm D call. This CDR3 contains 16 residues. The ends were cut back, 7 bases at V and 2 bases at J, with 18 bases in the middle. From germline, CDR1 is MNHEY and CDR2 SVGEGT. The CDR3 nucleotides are TGTGCCAGCACCCCCGGCGAGACCCTCCCCTACAATGAGCAGTTCTTC. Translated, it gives CASTPGETLPYNEQFF.

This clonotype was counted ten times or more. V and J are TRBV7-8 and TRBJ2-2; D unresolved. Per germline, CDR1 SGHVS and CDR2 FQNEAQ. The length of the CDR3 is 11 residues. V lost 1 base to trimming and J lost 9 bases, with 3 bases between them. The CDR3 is CASSLGRELFF. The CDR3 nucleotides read TGTGCCAGCAGCTTAGGGCGGGAGCTGTTTTTT.

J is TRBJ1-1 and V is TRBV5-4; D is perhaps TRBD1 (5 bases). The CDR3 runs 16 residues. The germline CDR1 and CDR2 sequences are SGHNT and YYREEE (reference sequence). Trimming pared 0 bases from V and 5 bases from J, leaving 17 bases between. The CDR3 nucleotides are TGTGCCAGCAGCTTGGCCGGGGCGACACCAGGGACTGAAGCTTTCTTT. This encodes CASSLAGATPGTEAFF. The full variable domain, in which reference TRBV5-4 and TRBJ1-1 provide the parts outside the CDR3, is ETGVTQSPTHLIKTRGQQVTLRCSSQSGHNTVSWYQQALGQGPQFIFQYYREEENGRGNFPPRFSGLQFPNYSSELNVNALELDDSALYLCASSLAGATPGTEAFFGQGTRLTVV.

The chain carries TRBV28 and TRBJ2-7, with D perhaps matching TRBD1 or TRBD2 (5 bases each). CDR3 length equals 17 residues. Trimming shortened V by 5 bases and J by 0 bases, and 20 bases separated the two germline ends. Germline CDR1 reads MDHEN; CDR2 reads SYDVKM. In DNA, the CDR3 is TGTGCCAGCAGTGCCCACCCCGGGACGGTGAGCTCCTACGAGCAGTACGTC. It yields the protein CASSAHPGTVSSYEQYV.

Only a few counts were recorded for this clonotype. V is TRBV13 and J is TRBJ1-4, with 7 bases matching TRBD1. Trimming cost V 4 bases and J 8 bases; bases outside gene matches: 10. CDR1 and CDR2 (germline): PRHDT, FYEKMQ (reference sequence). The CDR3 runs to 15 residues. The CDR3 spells CASSSRQGRKEKLFF. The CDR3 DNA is TGTGCCAGCAGCTCGCGACAGGGACGCAAAGAAAAACTGTTTTTT.

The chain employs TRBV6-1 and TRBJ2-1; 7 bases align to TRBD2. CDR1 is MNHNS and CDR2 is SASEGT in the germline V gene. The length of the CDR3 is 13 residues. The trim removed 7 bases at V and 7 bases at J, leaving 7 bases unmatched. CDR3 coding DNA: TGTGCCAGCACCCCTCAGGGAGGGAATGAGCAGTTCTTC. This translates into CASTPQGGNEQFF.

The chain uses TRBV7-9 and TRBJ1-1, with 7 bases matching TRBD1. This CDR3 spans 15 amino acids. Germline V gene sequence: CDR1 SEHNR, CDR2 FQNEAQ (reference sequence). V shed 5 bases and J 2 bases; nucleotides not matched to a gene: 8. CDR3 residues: CASSNPGTANTEAFF. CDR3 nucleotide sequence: TGTGCCAGCAGCAACCCCGGGACAGCCAACACTGAAGCTTTCTTT.

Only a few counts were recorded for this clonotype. CDR3 nucleotide sequence: TGCAGCGTTGAGTTAAACGGGGACTGGGAGACCCAGTACTTC. Translated: CSVELNGDWETQYF. The chain links TRBV29-1 to TRBJ2-5; the D gene is possibly TRBD2 (6 bases). The CDR3 has 14 residues. Germline V lookup: CDR1 SQVTM, CDR2 ANQGSEA. V was shortened by 3 bases and J by 5 bases, with 16 bases between the two germline ends.

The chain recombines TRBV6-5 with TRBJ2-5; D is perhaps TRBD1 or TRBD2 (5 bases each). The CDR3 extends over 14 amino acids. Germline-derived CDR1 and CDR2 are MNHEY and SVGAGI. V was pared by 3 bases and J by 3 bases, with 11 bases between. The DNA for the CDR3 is TGTGCCAGCAGTTATGGGTTGGGGGAAGAGACCCAGTACTTC. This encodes CASSYGLGEETQYF.

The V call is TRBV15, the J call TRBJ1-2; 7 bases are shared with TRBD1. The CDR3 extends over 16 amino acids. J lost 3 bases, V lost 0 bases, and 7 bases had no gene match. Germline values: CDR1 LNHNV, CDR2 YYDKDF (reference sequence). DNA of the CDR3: TGTGCCACCAGCAGAGACCGGGACAGTGGGTACTATGGCTACACCTTC. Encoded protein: CATSRDRDSGYYGYTF.

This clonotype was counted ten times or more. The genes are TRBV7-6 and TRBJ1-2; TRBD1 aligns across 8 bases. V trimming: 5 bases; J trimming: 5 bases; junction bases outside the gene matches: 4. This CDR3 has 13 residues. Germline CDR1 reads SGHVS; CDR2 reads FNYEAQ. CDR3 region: CASSGTGEYGYTF. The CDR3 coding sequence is TGTGCCAGCAGCGGGACAGGAGAGTATGGCTACACCTTC. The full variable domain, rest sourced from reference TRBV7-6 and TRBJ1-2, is GAGVSQSPRYKVTKRGQDVALRCDPISGHVSLYWYRQALGQGPEFLTYFNYEAQQDKSGLPNDRFSAERPEGSISTLTIQRTEQRDSAMYRCASSGTGEYGYTFGSGTRLTVV.

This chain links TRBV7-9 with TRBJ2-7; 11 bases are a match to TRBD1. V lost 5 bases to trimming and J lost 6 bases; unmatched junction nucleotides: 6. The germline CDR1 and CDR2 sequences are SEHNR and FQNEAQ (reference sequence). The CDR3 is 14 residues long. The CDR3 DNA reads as TGTGCCAGCAGCCCGGACAGGGGGCGGCGCGAGCAGTACTTC. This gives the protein CASSPDRGRREQYF.

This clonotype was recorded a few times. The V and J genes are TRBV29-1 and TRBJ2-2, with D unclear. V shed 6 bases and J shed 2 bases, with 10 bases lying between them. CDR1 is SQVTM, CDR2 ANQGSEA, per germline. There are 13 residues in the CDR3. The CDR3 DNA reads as TGCAGCGTCGTGCTGGTTAACACCGGGGAGCTGTTTTTT. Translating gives CSVVLVNTGELFF.

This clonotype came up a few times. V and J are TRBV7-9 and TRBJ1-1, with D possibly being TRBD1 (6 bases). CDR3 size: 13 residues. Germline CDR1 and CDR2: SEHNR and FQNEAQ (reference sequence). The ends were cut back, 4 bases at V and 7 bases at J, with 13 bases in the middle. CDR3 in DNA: TGTGCCAGCAGCTCGCGGGGGGGCCTTGAAGCTTTCTTT. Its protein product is CASSSRGGLEAFF.

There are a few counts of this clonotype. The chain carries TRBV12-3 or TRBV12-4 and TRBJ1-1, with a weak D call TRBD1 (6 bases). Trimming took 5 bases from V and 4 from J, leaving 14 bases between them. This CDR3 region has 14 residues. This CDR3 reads CASSVTGSATEAFF. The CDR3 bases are TGTGCCAGCAGTGTGACAGGCTCGGCCACTGAAGCTTTCTTT.

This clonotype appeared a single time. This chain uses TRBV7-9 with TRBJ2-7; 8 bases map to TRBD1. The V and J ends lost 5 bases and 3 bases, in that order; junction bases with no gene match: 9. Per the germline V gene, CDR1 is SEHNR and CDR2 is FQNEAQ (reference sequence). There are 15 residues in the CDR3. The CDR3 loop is CASSPPDRGGYEQYF. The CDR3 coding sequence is TGTGCCAGCAGCCCCCCCGACAGGGGCGGCTACGAGCAGTACTTC. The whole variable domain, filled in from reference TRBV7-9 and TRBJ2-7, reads DTGVSQNPRHKITKRGQNVTFRCDPISEHNRLYWYRQTLGQGPEFLTYFQNEAQLEKSRLLSDRFSAERPKGSFSTLEIQRTEQGDSAMYLCASSPPDRGGYEQYFGPGTRLTVT.

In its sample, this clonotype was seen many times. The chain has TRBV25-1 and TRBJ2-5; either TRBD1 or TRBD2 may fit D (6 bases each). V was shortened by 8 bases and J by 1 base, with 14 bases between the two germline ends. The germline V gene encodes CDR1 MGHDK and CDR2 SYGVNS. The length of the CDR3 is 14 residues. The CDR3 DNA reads TGTGCCAGCCGACCCGGGGGCTTCCAAGAGACCCAGTACTTC. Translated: CASRPGGFQETQYF.

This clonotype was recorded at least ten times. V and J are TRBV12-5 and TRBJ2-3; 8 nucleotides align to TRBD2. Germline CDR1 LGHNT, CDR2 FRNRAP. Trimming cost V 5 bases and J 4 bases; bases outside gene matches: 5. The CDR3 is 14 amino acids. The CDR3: CASGPSGGADTQYF. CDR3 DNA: TGTGCTAGTGGTCCCTCGGGAGGGGCAGATACGCAGTATTTT. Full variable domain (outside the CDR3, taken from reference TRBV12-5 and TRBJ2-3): DARVTQTPRHKVTEMGQEVTMRCQPILGHNTVFWYRQTMMQGLELLAYFRNRAPLDDSGMPKDRFSAEMPDATLATLKIQPSEPRDSAVYFCASGPSGGADTQYFGPGTRLTVL.

The CDR3 DNA is TGTGCCAGCAGCTGGGGGACAGGGCCGAACACTGAAGCTTTCTTT. Its translation is CASSWGTGPNTEAFF. The chain has TRBV5-6 and TRBJ1-1, with 9 nucleotides matching TRBD1. The CDR3 is 15 amino acids. CDR1 SGHDT and CDR2 YYEEEE come from the germline V gene. Germline trimming cut 3 bases from V and 1 base from J; bases unmatched to any gene: 4.

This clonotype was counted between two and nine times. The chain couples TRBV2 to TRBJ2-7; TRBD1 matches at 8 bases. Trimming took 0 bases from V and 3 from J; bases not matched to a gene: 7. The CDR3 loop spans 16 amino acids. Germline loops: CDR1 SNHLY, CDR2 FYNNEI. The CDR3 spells CASSEARWTGIYEQYF. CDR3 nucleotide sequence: TGTGCCAGCAGTGAAGCGCGATGGACAGGGATCTACGAGCAGTACTTC.

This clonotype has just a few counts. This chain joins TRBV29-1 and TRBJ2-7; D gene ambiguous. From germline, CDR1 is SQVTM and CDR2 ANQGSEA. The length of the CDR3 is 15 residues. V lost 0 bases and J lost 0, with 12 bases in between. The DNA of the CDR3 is TGCAGCGTTGAAGATAGGCAGTGGAGCTCCTACGAGCAGTACTTC. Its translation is CSVEDRQWSSYEQYF.

The CDR3 loop reads CASSDYRDPSYEQYF. The CDR3, as DNA: TGTGCCAGCAGTGACTACCGGGACCCTTCCTACGAGCAGTACTTC. The rearrangement uses TRBV25-1 and TRBJ2-7; D could derive from TRBD1 or TRBD2 (5 bases each). Germline CDR1 and CDR2: MGHDK and SYGVNS. This CDR3 region has 15 residues. V was cut by 3 bases and J by 1 base, with 13 bases left in between.